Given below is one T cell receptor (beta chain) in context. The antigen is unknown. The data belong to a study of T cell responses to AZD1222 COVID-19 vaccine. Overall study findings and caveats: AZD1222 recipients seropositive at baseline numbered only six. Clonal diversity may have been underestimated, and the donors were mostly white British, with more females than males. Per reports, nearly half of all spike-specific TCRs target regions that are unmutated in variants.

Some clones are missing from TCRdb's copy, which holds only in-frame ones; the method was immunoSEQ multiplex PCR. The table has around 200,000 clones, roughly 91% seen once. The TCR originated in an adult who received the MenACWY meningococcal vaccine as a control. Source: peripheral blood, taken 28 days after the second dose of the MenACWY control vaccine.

In DNA form, the CDR3 reads TGTGCCAGCAACCCGGGCCCAGGGGAGACAGATACGCAGTATTTT. Translated, it gives CASNPGPGETDTQYF. The chain has TRBV2 and TRBJ2-3, with D tentatively TRBD1 (6 bases). Germline V gene lookup returns CDR1 SNHLY and CDR2 FYNNEI. CDR3 size: 15 residues. The ends were cut back, 7 bases at V and 3 bases at J, with 17 bases in the middle.